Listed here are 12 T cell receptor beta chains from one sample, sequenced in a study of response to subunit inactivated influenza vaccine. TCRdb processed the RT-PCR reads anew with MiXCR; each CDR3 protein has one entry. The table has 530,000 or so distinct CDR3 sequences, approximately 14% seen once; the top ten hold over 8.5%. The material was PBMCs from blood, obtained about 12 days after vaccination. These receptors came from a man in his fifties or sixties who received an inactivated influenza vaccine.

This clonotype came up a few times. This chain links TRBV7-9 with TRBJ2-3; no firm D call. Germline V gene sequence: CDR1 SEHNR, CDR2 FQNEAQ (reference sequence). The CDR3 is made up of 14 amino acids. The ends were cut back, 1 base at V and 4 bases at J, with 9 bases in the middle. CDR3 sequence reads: CASSLGTLADTQYF. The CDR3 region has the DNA TGTGCCAGCAGCTTAGGGACCCTGGCAGATACGCAGTATTTT.

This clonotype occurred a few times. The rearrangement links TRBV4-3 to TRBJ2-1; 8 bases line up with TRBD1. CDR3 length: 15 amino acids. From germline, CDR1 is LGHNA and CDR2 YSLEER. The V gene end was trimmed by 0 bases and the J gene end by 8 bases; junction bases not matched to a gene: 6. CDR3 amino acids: CASSQEGDRLDEQFF. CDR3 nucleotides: TGCGCCAGCAGCCAAGAGGGGGACAGGTTGGATGAGCAGTTCTTC.

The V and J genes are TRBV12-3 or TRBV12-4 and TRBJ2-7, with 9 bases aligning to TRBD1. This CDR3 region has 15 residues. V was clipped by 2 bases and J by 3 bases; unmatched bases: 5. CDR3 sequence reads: CASSLMPGQGYEQYF. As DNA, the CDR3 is TGTGCCAGCAGTTTAATGCCGGGACAGGGCTACGAGCAGTACTTC.

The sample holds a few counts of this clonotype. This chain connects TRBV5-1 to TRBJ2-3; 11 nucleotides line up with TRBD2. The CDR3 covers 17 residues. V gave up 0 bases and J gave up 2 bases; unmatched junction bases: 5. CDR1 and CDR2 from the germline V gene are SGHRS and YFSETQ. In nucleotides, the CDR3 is TGCGCCAGCAGCTTGGCTCTAGCGGGAGGACCCACAGATACGCAGTATTTT. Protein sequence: CASSLALAGGPTDTQYF.

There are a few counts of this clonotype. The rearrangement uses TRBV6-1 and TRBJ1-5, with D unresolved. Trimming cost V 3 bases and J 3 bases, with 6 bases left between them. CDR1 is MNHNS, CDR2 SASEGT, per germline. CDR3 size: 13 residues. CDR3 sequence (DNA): TGTGCCAGCAGTGAGTACATCAATCAGCCCCAGCATTTT. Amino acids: CASSEYINQPQHF.

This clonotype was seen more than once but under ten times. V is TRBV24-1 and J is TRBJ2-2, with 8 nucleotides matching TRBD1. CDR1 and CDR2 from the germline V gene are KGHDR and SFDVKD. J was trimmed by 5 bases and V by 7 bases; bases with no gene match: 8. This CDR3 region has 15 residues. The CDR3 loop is CATRQNRQGTGELFF. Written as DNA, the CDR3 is TGTGCCACCAGACAGAACCGACAGGGGACCGGGGAGCTGTTTTTT.

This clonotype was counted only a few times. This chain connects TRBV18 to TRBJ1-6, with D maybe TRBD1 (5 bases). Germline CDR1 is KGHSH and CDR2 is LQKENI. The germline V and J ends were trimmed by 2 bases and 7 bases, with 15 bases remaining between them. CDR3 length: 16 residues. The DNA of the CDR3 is TGTGCCAGCTCACCAGGGGGATTGGGGGTGAATTCACCCCTCCACTTT. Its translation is CASSPGGLGVNSPLHF.

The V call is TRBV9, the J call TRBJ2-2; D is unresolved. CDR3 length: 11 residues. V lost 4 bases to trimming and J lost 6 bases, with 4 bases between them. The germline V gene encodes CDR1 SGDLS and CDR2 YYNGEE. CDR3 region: CASSRAGELFF. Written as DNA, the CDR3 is TGTGCCAGCAGCCGGGCCGGGGAGCTGTTTTTT.

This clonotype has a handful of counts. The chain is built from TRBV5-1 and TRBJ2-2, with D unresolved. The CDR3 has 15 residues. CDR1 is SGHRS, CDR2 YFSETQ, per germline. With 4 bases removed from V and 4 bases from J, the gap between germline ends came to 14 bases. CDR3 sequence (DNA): TGCGCCAGCAGCCCAACCTCGGACCCCACCGGGGAGCTGTTTTTT. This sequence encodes CASSPTSDPTGELFF.

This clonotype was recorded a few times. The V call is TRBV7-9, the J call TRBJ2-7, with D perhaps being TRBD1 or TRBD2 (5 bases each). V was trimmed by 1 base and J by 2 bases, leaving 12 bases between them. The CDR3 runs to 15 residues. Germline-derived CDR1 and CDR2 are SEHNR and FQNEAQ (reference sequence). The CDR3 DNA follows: TGTGCCAGCAGCTTAGACGGGGCCCCTACCTACGAGCAGTACTTC. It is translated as CASSLDGAPTYEQYF.

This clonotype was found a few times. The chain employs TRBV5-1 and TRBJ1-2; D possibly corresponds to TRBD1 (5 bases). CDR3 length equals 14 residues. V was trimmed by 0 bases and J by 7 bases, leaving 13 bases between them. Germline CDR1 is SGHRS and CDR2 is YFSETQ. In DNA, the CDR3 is TGCGCCAGCAGCTTGGACAGGCCTTCTGGTGGCTACACCTTC. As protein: CASSLDRPSGGYTF.

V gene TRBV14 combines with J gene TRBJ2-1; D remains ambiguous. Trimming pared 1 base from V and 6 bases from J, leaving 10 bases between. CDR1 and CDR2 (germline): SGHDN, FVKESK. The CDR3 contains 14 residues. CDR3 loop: CASSQVTLGNEQFF. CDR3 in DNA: TGTGCCAGCAGCCAAGTTACGTTGGGCAATGAGCAGTTCTTC.